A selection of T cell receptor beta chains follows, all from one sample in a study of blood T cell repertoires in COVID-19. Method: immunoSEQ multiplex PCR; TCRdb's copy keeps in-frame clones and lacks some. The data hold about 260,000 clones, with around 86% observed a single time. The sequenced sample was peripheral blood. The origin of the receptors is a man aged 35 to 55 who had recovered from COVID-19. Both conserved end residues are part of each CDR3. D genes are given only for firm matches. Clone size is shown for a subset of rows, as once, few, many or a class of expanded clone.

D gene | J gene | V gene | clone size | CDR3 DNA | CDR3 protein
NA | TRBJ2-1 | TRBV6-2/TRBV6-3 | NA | TGTGCCAGCAGTTACGGATCGGGAGTTATCAGTGAGCAGTTCTTC | CASSYGSGVISEQFF
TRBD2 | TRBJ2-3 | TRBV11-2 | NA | TGTGCCAGCAGCTTAGTAGGGGCGGCGGGGGGGCCGCGTACGCAGTATTTT | CASSLVGAAGGPRTQYF
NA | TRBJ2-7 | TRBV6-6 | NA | TGTGCCAGCAGTCGAAGGTCGGGCAGGGCTTCCTACGAGCAGTACTTC | CASSRRSGRASYEQYF
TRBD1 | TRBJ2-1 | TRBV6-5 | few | TGTGCCAGCGGACCGGGACAGGGGGCCTGGGATGAGCAGTTCTTC | CASGPGQGAWDEQFF
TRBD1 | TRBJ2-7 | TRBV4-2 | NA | TGTGCCAGCAGCCAGCCCGGGACAGGAAAGCAGTACTTC | CASSQPGTGKQYF
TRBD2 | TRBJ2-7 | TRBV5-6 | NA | TGTGCCAGCAGCCCAAGACTTACTAGCGGCTACGAGCAGTACTTC | CASSPRLTSGYEQYF
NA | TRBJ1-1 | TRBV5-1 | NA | TGCGCCAGCAGCCGAGACCGGGGTGACGGAGCTTTCTTT | CASSRDRGDGAFF
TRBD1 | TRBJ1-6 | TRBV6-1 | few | TGTGCCAGCAGTGAAGTGTCGTATAGGGCAGGGGGCGCCTATAATTCACCCCTCCACTTT | CASSEVSYRAGGAYNSPLHF
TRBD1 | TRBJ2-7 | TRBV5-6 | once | TGTGCCAGCAGCGACGGGACAGGCATCTACGAGCAGTACTTC | CASSDGTGIYEQYF
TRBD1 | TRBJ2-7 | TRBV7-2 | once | TGTGCCAGCAGCTTCCAACGACAGGGGGCAGGAGAGCAGTACTTC | CASSFQRQGAGEQYF
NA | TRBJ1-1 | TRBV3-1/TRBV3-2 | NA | TGTGCCAGCAGCCAGGAGCTGCCGAACACTGAAGCTTTCTTT | CASSQELPNTEAFF
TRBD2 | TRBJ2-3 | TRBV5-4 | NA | TGTGCCAGCAGCTTAGGAGGACTAGCGGGGCTCACAGATACGCAGTATTTT | CASSLGGLAGLTDTQYF
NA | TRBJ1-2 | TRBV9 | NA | TGTGCCAGCAGCGTAGCCATTGCAGAGGGTCTACTGGAGGGCTACACCTTC | CASSVAIAEGLLEGYTF
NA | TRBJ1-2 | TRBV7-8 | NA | TGTGCCAGCACCGCCCTCGAACAGGGTTTAGCTGGCTACACCTTC | CASTALEQGLAGYTF
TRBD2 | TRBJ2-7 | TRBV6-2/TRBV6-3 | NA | TGTGCCAGCAGTCCGCCCGGACTAGCGGGAAGGGTGGACTTC | CASSPPGLAGRVDF
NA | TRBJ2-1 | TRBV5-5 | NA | TGTGCCAGCAGCTCCTACTCTAGGGGGGGTTGGTTCTTC | CASSSYSRGGWFF